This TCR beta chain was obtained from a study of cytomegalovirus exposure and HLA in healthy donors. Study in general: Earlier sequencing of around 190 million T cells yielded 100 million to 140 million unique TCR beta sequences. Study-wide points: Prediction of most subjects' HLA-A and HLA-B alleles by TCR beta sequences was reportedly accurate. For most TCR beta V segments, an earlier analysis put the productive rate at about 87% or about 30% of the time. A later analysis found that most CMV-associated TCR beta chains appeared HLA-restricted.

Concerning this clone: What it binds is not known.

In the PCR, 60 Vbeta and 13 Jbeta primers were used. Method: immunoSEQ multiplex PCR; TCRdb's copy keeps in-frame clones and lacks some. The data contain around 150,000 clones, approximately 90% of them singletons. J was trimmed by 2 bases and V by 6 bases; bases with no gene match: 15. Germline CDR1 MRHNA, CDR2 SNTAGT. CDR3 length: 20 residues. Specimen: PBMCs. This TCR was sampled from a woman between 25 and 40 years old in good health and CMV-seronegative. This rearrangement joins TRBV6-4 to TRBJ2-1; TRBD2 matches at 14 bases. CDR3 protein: CASSGLTGTSGSGAYNEQFF. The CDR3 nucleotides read TGTGCCAGCAGCGGACTTACCGGGACTAGCGGGAGTGGCGCCTACAATGAGCAGTTCTTC.